A selection of T cell receptor beta chains follows, all from one sample in a study of blood T cells in healthy people across ages. In TCRdb, the 5' RACE reads were re-called with MiXCR into one record per CDR3 protein. The table has hundreds of thousands of distinct CDR3 sequences, approximately 52% seen once; the top ten hold about 13%. The sequenced sample consisted of blood. These receptors originate from a woman older than 75 in good health. Each CDR3 is given with its conserved first and last residue. D genes are given only for firm matches.

V	D	J	CDR3
TRBV6-6	.	TRBJ2-5	CASLGLGETQYF
TRBV7-9	TRBD2	TRBJ2-7	CASSRGGAHEQYF
TRBV11-3	TRBD1	.	CASSLFGPGQGSHEQYF
TRBV20-1	.	TRBJ2-4	CSASEALIAKNIQYF
TRBV9	TRBD1	TRBJ1-2	CASSAGQRLVYGYTF
TRBV12-3/TRBV12-4	TRBD2	TRBJ2-4	CASSLYGRASGNIQYF
TRBV6-1	TRBD1	TRBJ2-7	CASSGTGGGYEQYF
TRBV12-3/TRBV12-4	TRBD2	TRBJ2-7	CASSASGAPLVQYF
TRBV6-5	.	TRBJ2-3	CSSSYSGGTQYF
TRBV7-2	.	TRBJ2-1	CASSPQGLGIYNEQFF